These 11 T cell receptor beta chains came from one sample sequenced in a study of CD8 T cells in Susac syndrome. Reverse transcription used about 0.45 to 1 ug RNA and random hexamers. TCRdb itself ran the immunoSEQ multiplex PCR reads through MiXCR, one entry per CDR3 protein. This table holds about 240,000 distinct CDR3 sequences, 96% found once. Material: CD4+ T cells from PBMCs. These TCRs come from a human donor with Susac syndrome.

This clonotype appeared a single time. The rearrangement links TRBV5-6 to TRBJ1-2; perhaps TRBD1 as D (6 bases). The CDR3 has 15 amino acids. The germline gives CDR1 SGHDT, CDR2 YYEEEE. With 0 bases removed from V and 8 bases from J, the gap between germline ends came to 17 bases. In nucleotides, the CDR3 is TGTGCCAGCAGCTTGGTCGAGGGACAAGCGAGGGGCTACACCTTC. This translates into CASSLVEGQARGYTF.

V is TRBV6-5 and J is TRBJ1-2, with a tentative D call TRBD1 (5 bases). V lost 6 bases and J lost 8, with 19 bases in between. The germline V gene has CDR1 MNHEY and CDR2 SVGAGI. The CDR3 consists of 14 residues. The CDR3 reads CASRPDRGYGGYTF. The CDR3 bases are TGTGCCAGCAGACCAGATAGGGGATATGGGGGCTACACCTTC.

The chain joins TRBV7-9 to TRBJ1-2, with D perhaps TRBD1 (6 bases). The CDR3 is made up of 16 amino acids. Germline assignment: CDR1 SEHNR and CDR2 FQNEAQ (reference sequence). V dropped 5 bases and J dropped 8 bases, with 24 bases sitting between them. This chain's CDR3 is CASSLIAPPGGKGYTF. In DNA form, the CDR3 reads TGTGCCAGCAGCCTTATCGCGCCTCCGGGGGGCAAGGGCTACACCTTC.

The chain has TRBV3-1 and TRBJ2-7; 7 nucleotides agree with TRBD2. This CDR3 comprises 17 residues. Germline V gives CDR1 LGHDT, CDR2 YNNKEL (reference sequence). Trimming cost V 0 bases and J 0 bases; bases outside gene matches: 8. Here the CDR3 reads CASSQDHASGISYEQYF. The CDR3 DNA is TGTGCCAGCAGCCAAGATCACGCTAGCGGCATCTCCTACGAGCAGTACTTC.

The chain carries TRBV5-1 and TRBJ2-7; D is uncertain. The CDR3 sequence is 15 residues long. V was cut by 2 bases and J by 2 bases, with 14 bases left in between. From germline, CDR1 is SGHRS and CDR2 YFSETQ. CDR3 sequence reads: CASSFGSGSTYEQYF. The CDR3 DNA reads as TGCGCCAGCAGCTTTGGCTCCGGCAGTACCTACGAGCAGTACTTC.

This chain uses TRBV28 with TRBJ1-2; 8 bases are shared with TRBD1. Trimming cost V 4 bases and J 4 bases; bases outside gene matches: 8. Germline V gene data show CDR1 as MDHEN and CDR2 as SYDVKM. This CDR3 is built from 15 residues. CDR3 coding DNA: TGTGCCAGCAGTTCACCCGGGACAGGACGCTATGGCTACACCTTC. Its translation: CASSSPGTGRYGYTF.

The chain joins TRBV9 to TRBJ1-2, with D unresolved. The CDR3 contains 10 residues. Germline V gene lookup returns CDR1 SGDLS and CDR2 YYNGEE. Trimming removed 4 bases at V and 6 bases at J, with 4 bases between. CDR3 nucleotide sequence: TGTGCCAGCAGCCGACATGGCTACACCTTC. Translated: CASSRHGYTF.

CDR3: CASRGQVAGELFF. CDR3 bases: TGTGCCAGCAGGGGACAGGTTGCCGGGGAGCTGTTTTTT. The chain uses TRBV7-9 and TRBJ2-2, with 8 bases that match TRBD1. This CDR3 has 13 residues. The ends lost 6 bases at V and 6 bases at J; junction bases unmatched: 3. Germline CDR1 is SEHNR and CDR2 is FQNEAQ (reference sequence).

The J gene is TRBJ1-5, the V gene TRBV2; TRBD1 is a possible D gene (5 bases). The CDR3 consists of 13 residues. Germline V gives CDR1 SNHLY, CDR2 FYNNEI. V was cut by 6 bases and J by 1 base, with 7 bases left in between. The CDR3 loop is CASRTVSNQPQHF. The CDR3 DNA reads TGTGCCAGCAGGACAGTCAGCAATCAGCCCCAGCATTTT.

V gene TRBV7-8 combines with J gene TRBJ1-2, with D perhaps matching TRBD1 (5 bases). The germline V gene encodes CDR1 SGHVS and CDR2 FQNEAQ. The CDR3 contains 12 residues. V lost 5 bases and J 8 bases, leaving 12 bases between the germline ends. The CDR3 sequence is CASSQIGEGYTF. The CDR3 bases are TGTGCCAGCAGCCAAATAGGGGAGGGCTACACCTTC.

V and J are TRBV14 and TRBJ1-1; maybe TRBD1 (6 bases). Germline CDR1 SGHDN, CDR2 FVKESK. The length of the CDR3 is 16 residues. The V gene lost 4 bases and the J gene lost 7 bases, with 22 bases spanning the gap. The CDR3 region is CASSPTGATPLFEAFF. CDR3 in DNA: TGTGCCAGCAGCCCAACGGGGGCAACCCCTTTATTTGAAGCTTTCTTT. Full variable domain (rest looked up from reference TRBV14 and TRBJ1-1): EAGVTQFPSHSVIEKGQTVTLRCDPISGHDNLYWYRRVMGKEIKFLLHFVKESKQDESGMPNNRFLAERTGGTYSTLKVQPAELEDSGVYFCASSPTGATPLFEAFFGQGTRLTVV.